Sequencing of this TCR beta chain was carried out in a study of regulatory T cells in long-lasting Graves disease. Documented time point: newly diagnosed GD, antithyroid drugs for less than 3 months. From PBMCs, RNA was extracted and then used to make the TCR library. Regarding this clonotype: An end of the junction differs from the germline gene, which may be a read error.

According to the study, TCR beta libraries were built with iRepertoire HTBI primers and CDR3-region Arm-PCR. Each CDR3 protein gets one entry after TCRdb re-called the multiplex PCR reads with MiXCR. The data contain around 240,000 distinct CDR3 sequences, around 19% of them singletons. The CDR3 sequence is 14 residues long. Germline values: CDR1 SGHKS, CDR2 YYEKEE (reference sequence). Another study also made use of these data, one on T cells in Graves' hyperthyroidism and ophthalmopathy.

Source: peripheral blood mononuclear cells (PBMCs), taken at new diagnosis, from a patient treated with antithyroid drugs. V usage is TRBV5-5 and J usage is TRBJ1-2; D unresolved. The clonotype comes from a woman younger than 45 with Graves disease. CDR3 residues: CASSPQQQNYGYTF. The CDR3, as DNA: TGCGCCAGCAGCCCCCAACAACAGAACTATGGCTACACCTTC.